The 25 T cell receptor beta chains listed next were all sequenced from one sample in a study of CXCR3-negative and CXCR3-positive naive CD8 T cells. Study conclusions and caveats: More hydrophobic TRB CDR3s occurred in CXCR3-positive than in CXCR3-negative naive cells.

UMI-labeled TRB cDNA libraries were prepared by 5' RACE. TCRdb reprocessed the 5' RACE reads; each CDR3 protein has one entry and no DNA is given. In total, the table holds 100,000 to 150,000 distinct CDR3 sequences. Their antigens remain unidentified. Sequenced input: naive CXCR3+ CD8+ T cells from blood. Subset described: CD45RO-CCR7+CD27+CD95- naive CD8+ T cells expressing CXCR3 (TNR3+). The receptors originated from a human donor in good health. Some clones in this sample may be carry-over from other donors' samples.

V and J are TRBV6-5 and TRBJ1-2. Looked up from germline, CDR1 is MNHEY and CDR2 is SVGAGI. This CDR3 spans 16 amino acids. CDR3 residues: CASSYSKLLTNYGYTF.

This chain uses TRBV7-6 with TRBJ2-1. This CDR3 spans 16 amino acids. Germline CDR1 is SGHVS and CDR2 is FNYEAQ. CDR3 amino acids: CASSLAAGGSYNEQFF.

The CDR3 loop reads CSVDTGPYYGYTF. The chain carries TRBV29-1 and TRBJ1-2; TCRdb lists TRBD1, though no DNA is available to test this call. CDR1 and CDR2 (germline): SQVTM, ANQGSEA. The CDR3 has 13 residues. Full variable domain (remainder filled in from reference TRBV29-1 and TRBJ1-2): SAVISQKPSRDICQRGTSLTIQCQVDSQVTMMFWYRQQPGQSLTLIATANQGSEATYESGFVIDKFPISRPNLTFSTLTVSNMSPEDSSIYLCSVDTGPYYGYTFGSGTRLTVV.

The chain recombines TRBV12-3 or TRBV12-4 with TRBJ1-1; TCRdb's D call of TRBD1 is untestable without DNA. This CDR3 comprises 14 residues. CDR3 region: CASSPATFLAEAFF.

The chain has TRBV2 and TRBJ2-1; TCRdb reports TRBD1, a call that lacks DNA to check it against. Germline CDR1 is SNHLY and CDR2 is FYNNEI. This CDR3 is built from 15 residues. CDR3 in amino acids: CASRSGQGVIDEQFF.

The gene calls are TRBV3-1 and TRBJ2-7; TCRdb's D call of TRBD2 is untestable without DNA. The germline CDR1 and CDR2 sequences are LGHDT and YNNKEL (reference sequence). The CDR3 length is 16 residues. The CDR3 reads CASSSTTSGASYEQYF.

The chain links TRBV4-3 to TRBJ2-7; TCRdb lists TRBD1, though no DNA is available to test this call. The CDR3 extends over 14 amino acids. Germline V gene lookup returns CDR1 LGHNA and CDR2 YSLEER. The CDR3 protein is CASSLDRSGYEQYF.

The chain carries TRBV27 and TRBJ2-5; no DNA is available, so the TRBD2 call from TCRdb remains unchecked. This CDR3 region has 16 residues. Germline V CDR1 and CDR2: MNHEY, SMNVEV (reference sequence). The CDR3 sequence: CASSPQTSGGPETQYF.

The chain couples TRBV15 to TRBJ2-1; TCRdb outputs TRBD1, but without DNA this stays unchecked. CDR1 and CDR2 from the germline V gene are LNHNV and YYDKDF (reference sequence). The CDR3 extends over 13 amino acids. This CDR3 is CATRRTPWNEQFF.

The CDR3 spells CASSLGQGVEKLFF. The gene calls are TRBV5-1 and TRBJ1-4; TCRdb outputs TRBD1, but without DNA this stays unchecked. Germline V lookup: CDR1 SGHRS, CDR2 YFSETQ. The CDR3 runs to 14 residues. Supplemented by reference TRBV5-1 and TRBJ1-4, the full variable domain reads KAGVTQTPRYLIKTRGQQVTLSCSPISGHRSVSWYQQTPGQGLQFLFEYFSETQRNKGNFPGRFSGRQFSNSRSEMNVSTLELGDSALYLCASSLGQGVEKLFFGSGTQLSVL.

This chain connects TRBV13 to TRBJ2-7; checking the TCRdb D call of TRBD2 is not possible without DNA. The germline gives CDR1 PRHDT, CDR2 FYEKMQ (reference sequence). The CDR3 loop spans 16 amino acids. The CDR3: CASSYGTSGSAYEQYF.

The genes are TRBV11-2 and TRBJ2-1; TCRdb lists TRBD2, though no DNA is available to test this call. The CDR3 sequence is 15 residues long. Germline CDR1 is SGHAT and CDR2 is FQNNGV. The CDR3 here is CASSPLAGENNEQFF. Full variable domain (rest looked up from reference TRBV11-2 and TRBJ2-1): EAGVAQSPRYKIIEKRQSVAFWCNPISGHATLYWYQQILGQGPKLLIQFQNNGVVDDSQLPKDRFSAERLKGVDSTLKIQPAKLEDSAVYLCASSPLAGENNEQFFGPGTRLTVL.

The chain links TRBV4-2 to TRBJ2-7; TCRdb lists TRBD2, though no DNA is available to test this call. Germline V gives CDR1 LGHNA, CDR2 YNFKEQ. There are 15 residues in the CDR3. The CDR3 here is CASSQAGGGQYEQYF.

The chain has TRBV2 and TRBJ2-1; TCRdb's D call of TRBD1 is untestable without DNA. There are 15 residues in the CDR3. Germline V gene data show CDR1 as SNHLY and CDR2 as FYNNEI. This CDR3 is CASIGGGRERNEQFF.

This chain connects TRBV12-3 or TRBV12-4 to TRBJ1-2; the TRBD1 assignment by TCRdb is unverifiable without DNA. The CDR3 is 14 residues long. CDR3 amino acids: CASNAPGRLYGYTF.

The chain is built from TRBV6-2 or TRBV6-3 and TRBJ2-5; the D call from TCRdb, TRBD2, cannot be confirmed without DNA. The CDR3 is 15 residues long. CDR1 and CDR2 (germline): MNHEY, SVGEGT. CDR3 protein: CASNRWGGSLETQYF.

V is TRBV7-8 and J is TRBJ2-1; TCRdb lists TRBD1, though no DNA is available to test this call. The CDR3 loop spans 17 amino acids. Germline lookup yields CDR1 SGHVS and CDR2 FQNEAQ. The CDR3 sequence is CASTDPRAGGKLGEQFF. Full variable domain (outside the CDR3, taken from reference TRBV7-8 and TRBJ2-1): GAGVSQSPRYKVAKRGQDVALRCDPISGHVSLFWYQQALGQGPEFLTYFQNEAQLDKSGLPSDRFFAERPEGSVSTLKIQRTQQEDSAVYLCASTDPRAGGKLGEQFFGPGTRLTVL.

The genes are TRBV27 and TRBJ2-7. Germline values: CDR1 MNHEY, CDR2 SMNVEV (reference sequence). CDR3 length: 12 amino acids. The CDR3 loop reads CASSLSGKEQYF.

This chain joins TRBV28 and TRBJ2-5; TCRdb's D gene call, TRBD2, goes unchecked for lack of DNA. The CDR3 has 15 amino acids. The germline CDR1 and CDR2 sequences are MDHEN and SYDVKM. CDR3 sequence: CASSFYLAGDGTQYF.

This chain uses TRBV7-3 with TRBJ2-1; absent DNA, TCRdb's TRBD2 call cannot be checked. The CDR3 loop spans 20 amino acids. In germline, CDR1 is SGHTA, CDR2 FQGTGA. The CDR3 sequence: CASSWGPGEAGGSDYNEQFF.

The V and J genes are TRBV7-2 and TRBJ1-1; TCRdb selects TRBD1, and the lack of DNA leaves this call unchecked. The CDR3 covers 12 residues. Germline assignment: CDR1 SGHTA and CDR2 FQGNSA. CDR3 in amino acids: CASSFRGFEAFF.

CDR3 sequence: CASSSDRSNQPQHF. V is TRBV7-9 and J is TRBJ1-5; TCRdb's D call of TRBD1 is untestable without DNA. CDR3 length equals 14 residues. Looked up from germline, CDR1 is SEHNR and CDR2 is FQNEAQ (reference sequence).

The chain employs TRBV21-1 and TRBJ2-7; the D call from TCRdb, TRBD1, cannot be confirmed without DNA. TRBV21-1 is a listed pseudogene. CDR3 size: 15 residues. The CDR3 loop reads CASSRGQGALCEQYF.

The V call is TRBV7-2, the J call TRBJ2-3; TCRdb returns TRBD2, unconfirmable since there is no DNA. This CDR3 region has 16 residues. The V gene's germline CDR1 is SGHTA and CDR2 FQGNSA. The CDR3 here is CASSLVVGGPPDTQYF.

The chain has TRBV6-5 and TRBJ1-1; without DNA, the TCRdb call of TRBD1 cannot be checked. Germline CDR1 is MNHEY and CDR2 is SVGAGI. This CDR3 contains 14 residues. The CDR3 sequence is CASSYSPGGTEAFF.